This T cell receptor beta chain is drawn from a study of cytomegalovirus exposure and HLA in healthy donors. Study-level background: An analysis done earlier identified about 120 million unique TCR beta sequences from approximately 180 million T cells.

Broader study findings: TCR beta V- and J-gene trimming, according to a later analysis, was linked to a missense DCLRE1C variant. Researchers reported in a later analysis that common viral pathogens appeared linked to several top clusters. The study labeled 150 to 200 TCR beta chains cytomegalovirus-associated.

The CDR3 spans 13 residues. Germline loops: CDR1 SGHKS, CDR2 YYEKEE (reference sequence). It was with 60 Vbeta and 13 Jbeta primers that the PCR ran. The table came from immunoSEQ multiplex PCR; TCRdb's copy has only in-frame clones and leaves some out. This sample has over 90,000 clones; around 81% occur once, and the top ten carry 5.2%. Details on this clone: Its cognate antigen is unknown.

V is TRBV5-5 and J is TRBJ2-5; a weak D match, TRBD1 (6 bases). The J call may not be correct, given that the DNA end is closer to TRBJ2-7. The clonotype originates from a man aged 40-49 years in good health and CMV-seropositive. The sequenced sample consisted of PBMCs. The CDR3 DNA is TGTGCCAGCAGCCCGACAGGAGACTACGAGCAGTACTTC. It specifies CASSPTGDYEQYF.